The rows below give T cell receptor beta chains drawn from one sample of a study of STAT5B mutations in CD4+ large granular lymphocyte leukemia. Libraries were prepared by immunoSEQ multiplex PCR; TCRdb keeps only in-frame clonotypes and omits some of them. The sample contains about 21,000 clones, about three quarters of which appear only once. What was sequenced was CD4+ T cells from blood buffy coats. The receptors shown here come from a human donor in good health. Both conserved end residues are part of each CDR3. D genes are given only for firm matches. A clone size is listed for some rows: how often the clone was seen (once, few, many), or a class if it is expanded.

j_gene,v_gene,d_gene,abundance,CDR3aa,CDR3nt
TRBJ2-1,TRBV4-1,TRBD2,-,CASSQGGLAGVRHYNEQFF,TGCGCCAGCAGCCAAGGGGGTCTAGCGGGAGTCCGGCATTACAATGAGCAGTTCTTC
TRBJ2-7,TRBV2,TRBD1,few,CASSEAPGTGYF,TGTGCCAGCAGTGAAGCCCCCGGGACAGGCTACTTC
TRBJ2-5,TRBV7-2,-,-,CASSRSNSDGTQYF,TGTGCCAGCAGCCGCTCCAACTCGGACGGGACCCAGTACTTC
TRBJ1-4,TRBV19,-,-,CASTMRGAAGEKLFF,TGTGCCAGTACCATGCGGGGGGCTGCAGGTGAAAAACTGTTTTTT
TRBJ1-1,TRBV7-8,-,-,CASSRAGRGTEAFF,TGTGCCAGCAGCCGGGCGGGGAGAGGCACTGAAGCTTTCTTT
TRBJ2-6,TRBV5-4,TRBD1,-,CALRSGGYGSGANVLTF,TGTGCCCTTAGATCAGGGGGCTATGGCTCTGGGGCCAACGTCCTGACTTTC
TRBJ1-1,TRBV18,TRBD1,few,CASSPQQGVNTEAFF,TGTGCCAGCTCACCGCAGCAGGGGGTCAACACTGAAGCTTTCTTT
TRBJ1-1,TRBV27,-,-,CASSLVGRGLRNTEAFF,TGTGCCAGCAGTTTAGTCGGCAGGGGCCTAAGGAACACTGAAGCTTTCTTT
TRBJ1-4,TRBV5-1,-,-,CASSPQFSGNEKLFF,TGCGCCAGCAGCCCTCAATTCTCGGGTAATGAAAAACTGTTTTTT
TRBJ2-1,TRBV6-5,-,-,CASSQQGSSYNEQFF,TGTGCCAGCAGTCAACAGGGTAGCTCCTACAATGAGCAGTTCTTC
TRBJ2-5,TRBV5-1,-,-,CASSLNTGEGETQYF,TGCGCCAGCAGCTTGAATACAGGGGAGGGAGAGACCCAGTACTTC
TRBJ2-5,TRBV2,-,-,CASSFGNQQETQYF,TGTGCCAGCAGTTTCGGGAACCAACAAGAGACCCAGTACTTC
TRBJ1-2,TRBV9,TRBD1,-,CASSTGTERHYGYTF,TGTGCCAGCAGCACCGGGACAGAGAGGCACTATGGCTACACCTTC
TRBJ2-7,TRBV7-2,TRBD2,-,CASSSYAGTSGYEQYF,TGTGCCAGCAGCTCCTATGCCGGGACTAGCGGATACGAGCAGTACTTC
TRBJ2-7,TRBV7-8,TRBD2,-,CASSLGSGRASGHEQYF,TGTGCCAGCAGCTTAGGTAGCGGGAGGGCCTCTGGACACGAGCAGTACTTC
TRBJ1-2,TRBV7-9,-,-,CASSREGGYTF,TGTGCCAGCAGCAGAGAGGGAGGCTACACCTTC
TRBJ2-5,TRBV10-3,TRBD2,-,CATRLAGDGETQYF,TGTGCCACCCGACTAGCGGGAGATGGGGAGACCCAGTACTTC
TRBJ1-1,TRBV29-1,-,-,CSVVGRTEAFF,TGCAGCGTTGTAGGTCGGACTGAAGCTTTCTTT
TRBJ2-2,TRBV27,-,-,CASTPNRANTGELFF,TGTGCCAGCACCCCGAACAGGGCAAACACCGGGGAGCTGTTTTTT
TRBJ2-7,TRBV5-1,-,-,CASSLVEGQGGEQYF,TGCGCCAGCAGCTTGGTTGAGGGGCAGGGCGGAGAGCAGTACTTC
TRBJ1-1,TRBV10-3,-,-,CATSAGGDTEAFF,TGTGCCACATCAGCCGGCGGGGACACTGAAGCTTTCTTT
TRBJ2-6,TRBV11-2,-,-,CASSLQAGGANVLTF,TGTGCCAGCAGCTTGCAGGCAGGCGGGGCCAACGTCCTGACTTTC
TRBJ2-2,TRBV5-1,TRBD2,-,CASSLLGPTSGVYTGELFF,TGCGCCAGCAGCTTGTTGGGACCGACTAGCGGGGTGTACACCGGGGAGCTGTTTTTT
TRBJ1-1,TRBV14,-,few,CASSLGVLLNTEAFF,TGTGCCAGCAGCCTTGGGGTTCTCTTGAACACTGAAGCTTTCTTT
TRBJ1-1,TRBV7-9,-,few,CASSSAGQYEAFF,TGTGCCAGCAGCTCAGCGGGGCAGTATGAAGCTTTCTTT
TRBJ2-7,TRBV6-1,TRBD1,-,CASSALPGQGKQYF,TGTGCCAGCAGTGCTCTACCGGGACAGGGAAAGCAGTACTTC
TRBJ2-1,TRBV4-3,-,-,CASSQGFDATIYNEQFF,TGCGCCAGCAGCCAGGGATTCGACGCGACGATCTACAATGAGCAGTTCTTC
TRBJ2-3,TRBV7-3,-,few,CASGRGALLTQYF,TGTGCCAGCGGGCGGGGAGCGCTACTTACGCAGTATTTT